This T cell receptor (beta chain) was obtained from a study of shared clonotypes between healthy human individuals. Concerning this clone: Its antigen remains unknown.

Broader study findings: Genetic and exposure-history diversity was limited by the few donors. Despite large depth, sorted-subset datasets appeared incompletely sequenced.

This CDR3 has 12 amino acids. The V and J ends lost 4 bases and 6 bases respectively, with 10 bases between them. Germline V lookup: CDR1 SGHRS, CDR2 YFSETQ. How the authors handled the data: Owing to the provision of junction-only sequences devoid of quality scores by immunoSEQ, filtering differed. Libraries were prepared by immunoSEQ multiplex PCR; TCRdb keeps only in-frame clonotypes and omits some of them. Clonal size and the V and J genes are those of that table, whereas D and trimming came from the DNA. Of roughly 2.6 million clones listed, approximately 90% are singletons. The rearrangement uses TRBV5-1 and TRBJ1-2; D is possibly TRBD1 (5 bases). The sequenced sample consisted of naive CD4+ T cells sorted from blood. Subset here: CD45RA+ positively selected. This sequence was found in a man between 18 and 35 years old in good health. The CDR3 loop reads CASSLRDHGYTF. CDR3 sequence (DNA): TGCGCCAGCAGCCTCAGGGACCATGGCTACACCTTC.